This TCR beta chain was observed in a study of naive and memory T cell subsets. The study, taken as a whole, reports: Especially in CD8 cells, naive repertoires contained a few larger clonotypes, possibly CD45RA-re-expressing memory cells.

Both TRBC1 and TRBC2 were covered by a beta constant-region primer of two equimolar oligonucleotides. Ligated cDNA was amplified by four rounds of PCR with nested alpha and beta constant-region primers and SP2. An oligonucleotide with the SP2 primer and a 12-nucleotide UMI was ligated to the cDNA 3' end. MiXCR, applied by TCRdb to the UMI-ligation and nested PCR reads, yields one record per CDR3 protein. This table holds around 160,000 distinct CDR3 sequences, 22% found once. In its sample, this clonotype was seen a few times. Its antigen is still unknown. The CDR3 length is 13 residues. V lost 6 bases and J 6 bases, leaving 13 bases between the germline ends. Looked up from germline, CDR1 is SGHVS and CDR2 is FNYEAQ.

The origin of this receptor is a human donor in good health. Sequenced material: naive CD4+ T cells from blood. This chain links TRBV7-6 with TRBJ2-3; D is unresolved. CDR3 bases: TGTGCCAGCAGTCTTGCTGTATGGGATACGCAGTATTTT. It specifies CASSLAVWDTQYF.